Below, 27 T cell receptor beta chains from the same sample are listed, as sequenced in a study of T cells in Graves' hyperthyroidism and ophthalmopathy. RNA transcripts provided the source from which TCR beta CDR3 regions were amplified. The HTBI primer set drove a first-round RT-PCR of the TCR CDR3. One entry per CDR3 protein results from TCRdb running MiXCR on the multiplex PCR reads. Of fewer than 500,000 distinct CDR3 sequences in the sample, about 14% are singletons; the top ten hold 20%. The sequencing input was blood. The receptor source for this set is a woman under 40 with Graves' ophthalmopathy.

This clonotype was counted only a few times. The rearrangement links TRBV20-1 to TRBJ2-1; 9 bases align to TRBD1. Germline CDR1 reads DFQATT; CDR2 reads SNEGSKA (reference sequence). The CDR3 sequence is 15 residues long. Trimming at V came to 0 bases and at J to 7 bases, leaving 7 bases not matched to a gene. CDR3 sequence reads: CSARDPGQGSNEQFF. CDR3 in DNA: TGCAGTGCTAGAGACCCGGGACAGGGAAGTAATGAGCAGTTCTTC.

This clonotype was recorded many times. The chain employs TRBV11-2 and TRBJ2-7; 8 nucleotides align to TRBD2. Unmatched junction bases numbered 8, after V lost 0 bases and J lost 1 base. The length of the CDR3 is 17 residues. Germline V lookup: CDR1 SGHAT, CDR2 FQNNGV. CDR3: CASSLEPGLASSYEQYF. DNA for the CDR3: TGTGCCAGCAGCTTAGAGCCCGGACTAGCAAGTTCCTACGAGCAGTACTTC. The variable domain in full, completed from reference TRBV11-2 and TRBJ2-7, reads EAGVAQSPRYKIIEKRQSVAFWCNPISGHATLYWYQQILGQGPKLLIQFQNNGVVDDSQLPKDRFSAERLKGVDSTLKIQPAKLEDSAVYLCASSLEPGLASSYEQYFGPGTRLTVT.

This clonotype showed up many times. The CDR3 here is CASSLWGKTETQYF. For the CDR3, the DNA is TGTGCCAGCAGCTTATGGGGAAAGACGGAGACCCAGTACTTC. The genes are TRBV7-3 and TRBJ2-5; D gene uncertain. Trimming removed 2 bases at V and 5 bases at J, with 12 bases between. The CDR3 is made up of 14 amino acids. The germline V gene has CDR1 SGHTA and CDR2 FQGTGA.

This clonotype was picked up many times. The chain carries TRBV7-9 and TRBJ1-2, with 7 bases lining up with TRBD1. J was trimmed by 8 bases and V by 4 bases; bases with no gene match: 13. This CDR3 spans 15 amino acids. CDR1 SEHNR and CDR2 FQNEAQ come from the germline V gene (reference sequence). The CDR3 sequence: CASSSYGQVIGGYTF. In DNA form, the CDR3 reads TGTGCCAGCAGCTCGTACGGACAGGTGATCGGGGGCTACACCTTC. The full variable domain, completed using reference TRBV7-9 and TRBJ1-2, is DTGVSQNPRHKITKRGQNVTFRCDPISEHNRLYWYRQTLGQGPEFLTYFQNEAQLEKSRLLSDRFSAERPKGSFSTLEIQRTEQGDSAMYLCASSSYGQVIGGYTFGSGTRLTVV.

This clonotype was seen ten or more times. The chain employs TRBV5-1 and TRBJ1-6; no clear D. CDR3 length: 16 residues. The germline V gene encodes CDR1 SGHRS and CDR2 YFSETQ. V dropped 0 bases and J dropped 7 bases, with 14 bases sitting between them. The CDR3 loop reads CASSLGIGSGNSPLHF. CDR3 DNA sequence: TGCGCCAGCAGCTTGGGGATTGGGAGTGGGAATTCACCCCTCCACTTT.

Turning to this clonotype: A much larger clone differs from this one at a single base, so this may be a read error. The J gene is TRBJ2-5, the V gene TRBV27, with 7 positions matching TRBD1. The V segment lost 5 bases and the J segment 5 bases; nucleotides outside the gene matches: 5. This CDR3 comprises 13 residues. The V gene's germline CDR1 is MNHEY and CDR2 SMNVEV (reference sequence). CDR3 sequence: CASSIGGVETQYF. For the CDR3, the DNA is TGTGCCAGCAGTATAGGGGGCGTTGAGACCCAGTACTTC.

The CDR3 is CSATDLKLAAVQETQYF. For the CDR3, the DNA is TGCAGTGCTACTGACCTAAAACTAGCGGCCGTTCAAGAGACCCAGTACTTC. V is TRBV20-1 and J is TRBJ2-5, with 8 bases matching TRBD2. The germline V gene encodes CDR1 DFQATT and CDR2 SNEGSKA (reference sequence). CDR3 size: 17 residues. V shed 4 bases, J shed 2 bases, and the junction held 15 bases outside the gene matches.

This chain joins TRBV7-2 and TRBJ2-7; 11 nucleotides align to TRBD2. The CDR3 length is 18 residues. Germline V CDR1 and CDR2: SGHTA, FQGNSA. Trimming cost V 3 bases and J 0 bases; bases outside gene matches: 10. The CDR3 DNA sequence: TGTGCCAGCAGCTTTGAAGATAGCGGGGGGGCAAGCTCCTACGAGCAGTACTTC. Translating it yields CASSFEDSGGASSYEQYF.

This clonotype was recorded many times. The chain combines TRBV3-1 with TRBJ2-2, with D unresolved. CDR1 and CDR2 (germline): LGHDT, YNNKEL (reference sequence). Deletions cut 8 bases from V and 7 bases from J, with 8 bases between. The CDR3 consists of 11 residues. CDR3 region: CASGTGGELFF. DNA of the CDR3: TGTGCCAGCGGTACGGGCGGGGAGCTGTTTTTT.

This clonotype was seen more than once but under ten times. This chain joins TRBV4-1 and TRBJ2-2; 9 nucleotides agree with TRBD1. The CDR3 is 16 amino acids. J gave up 5 bases and V 4 bases, and 8 bases lay outside the gene matches. From germline, CDR1 is MGHRA and CDR2 YSYEKL. The CDR3 loop is CASSPETGGRTGELFF. The CDR3 DNA is TGCGCCAGCAGCCCAGAGACAGGGGGGAGGACCGGGGAGCTGTTTTTT.

In its sample, this clonotype was seen many times. V usage is TRBV12-5 and J usage is TRBJ2-1; a weak D match, TRBD2 (6 bases). The CDR3 contains 13 residues. CDR1 and CDR2 from the germline V gene are LGHNT and FRNRAP. Trimming left V 11 bases short and J 6 bases short, with 17 bases between. Written as DNA, the CDR3 is TGTGCTCGGGGGTCCCCGGGACTCAATGAGCAGTTCTTC. This translates into CARGSPGLNEQFF.

This clonotype was observed a few times. The chain recombines TRBV10-3 with TRBJ1-1; no clear D gene. CDR1 and CDR2 from the germline V gene are ENHRY and SYGVKD. The CDR3 spans 12 residues. Deletions cut 6 bases from V and 5 bases from J, with 10 bases between. The CDR3 protein is CAIRELGTEAFF. CDR3 in DNA: TGTGCCATCAGAGAACTCGGGACTGAAGCTTTCTTT.

This chain links TRBV6-1 with TRBJ1-6; unclear D gene. Trimming cost V 4 bases and J 7 bases, with 20 bases left between them. Looked up from germline, CDR1 is MNHNS and CDR2 is SASEGT. This CDR3 is built from 17 residues. The CDR3 sequence: CASSGLPPSGTNSPLHF. The CDR3 DNA reads as TGTGCCAGCAGTGGTTTGCCCCCCTCGGGAACGAATTCACCCCTCCACTTT.

In this sample, this clonotype turned up many times. The chain combines TRBV5-8 with TRBJ2-5; 9 nucleotides agree with TRBD1. From germline, CDR1 is SGHTS and CDR2 YDEGEE. The CDR3 totals 19 residues. With V trimmed by 4 bases and J by 1 base, 17 bases remained unmatched. The CDR3 sequence is CASSISGQGLRSPQETQYF. CDR3 nucleotides: TGTGCCAGCAGCATTTCGGGACAGGGCTTGCGATCCCCCCAAGAGACCCAGTACTTC.

This clonotype was seen repeatedly, ten times or more. The genes are TRBV13 and TRBJ2-1, with 8 bases fitting TRBD2. The CDR3 runs to 14 residues. CDR1 and CDR2 (germline): PRHDT, FYEKMQ (reference sequence). J lost 9 bases, V lost 5 bases, and 9 bases had no gene match. The CDR3 loop is CASSPSGGLFEQFF. CDR3 DNA: TGTGCCAGCAGCCCGAGCGGGGGTTTATTTGAGCAGTTCTTC.

This clonotype was counted many times. This sequence joins TRBV5-1 and TRBJ2-5; D not resolved. CDR3 length: 14 amino acids. Germline assignment: CDR1 SGHRS and CDR2 YFSETQ. Deletions cut 0 bases from V and 7 bases from J, with 13 bases between. The CDR3 coding sequence is TGCGCCAGCAGCTTGGCCGACCACCTTGGGACCCAGTACTTC. Translating it yields CASSLADHLGTQYF.

The sample holds a few counts of this clonotype. This chain links TRBV6-1 with TRBJ2-7, with a possible D match to TRBD2 (6 bases). V lost 6 bases and J 0 bases, leaving 15 bases between the germline ends. CDR3 size: 15 residues. From germline, CDR1 is MNHNS and CDR2 SASEGT. The CDR3 region has the DNA TGTGCCAGCAGCGGGCGGTCCGGGAGCTCCTACGAGCAGTACTTC. This codes for CASSGRSGSSYEQYF.

This clonotype was detected ten times or more. This chain links TRBV7-9 with TRBJ1-2; D might be TRBD1 (6 bases). V lost 1 base and J lost 6, with 15 bases in between. Germline loops: CDR1 SEHNR, CDR2 FQNEAQ (reference sequence). The CDR3 has 15 residues. DNA for the CDR3: TGTGCCAGCAGCTTAGTTCTTTCAGGGGAGAATGGCTACACCTTC. It encodes CASSLVLSGENGYTF.

This clonotype was counted between two and nine times. The V and J genes are TRBV10-2 and TRBJ2-7, with 8 bases lining up with TRBD1. This CDR3 has 14 amino acids. Germline CDR1 reads WSHSY; CDR2 reads SAAADI. V lost 6 bases, J lost 3 bases, and 7 bases stayed unmatched. CDR3 sequence: CASRSGQGYYEQYF. DNA for the CDR3: TGCGCCAGCAGGTCAGGACAGGGATACTACGAGCAGTACTTC.

There are many counts of this clonotype. As DNA, the CDR3 is TGTGCCAGCAGCTTCGCGCTCCTAGCGGGGAGGAACAATGAGCAGTTCTTC. Protein sequence: CASSFALLAGRNNEQFF. The chain recombines TRBV11-1 with TRBJ2-1, with TRBD2 matching over 9 bases. J was trimmed by 5 bases and V by 3 bases; bases with no gene match: 11. CDR1 is SGHAT and CDR2 is FQDESV in the germline V gene (reference sequence). The CDR3 covers 17 residues.

This clonotype was seen ten or more times. This rearrangement joins TRBV28 to TRBJ2-7; 11 bases fit TRBD2. Germline V gene data show CDR1 as MDHEN and CDR2 as SYDVKM. This CDR3 region has 15 residues. With V trimmed by 4 bases and J by 6 bases, 8 bases remained unmatched. CDR3 protein: CASSSRTSGRGEQYF. CDR3 nucleotide sequence: TGTGCCAGCAGTTCCCGTACTAGCGGGAGAGGCGAGCAGTACTTC.

This clonotype has a handful of counts. The V call is TRBV24-1, the J call TRBJ2-3; 7 bases line up with TRBD1. CDR3 size: 14 residues. The J segment lost 2 bases and the V segment lost 10 bases, leaving 8 bases of the junction unmatched. CDR1 KGHDR and CDR2 SFDVKD come from the germline V gene. Here the CDR3 reads CATQRGPHTDTQYF. CDR3 nucleotides: TGTGCCACTCAGAGGGGGCCCCACACAGATACGCAGTATTTT.

This clonotype was seen many times. The gene calls are TRBV28 and TRBJ2-7; 12 positions match TRBD1. There are 15 residues in the CDR3. Germline V gene lookup returns CDR1 MDHEN and CDR2 SYDVKM. V lost 5 bases, J lost 7 bases, and 9 bases stayed unmatched. The CDR3 loop is CASSHPGQGAREQYF. The CDR3 region has the DNA TGTGCCAGCAGTCACCCGGGACAGGGGGCGCGAGAGCAGTACTTC.

Ten or more counts support this clonotype. The CDR3 bases are TGTGCCAGTAAGGGCGGATATGGCTACACCTTC. It yields the protein CASKGGYGYTF. The J gene is TRBJ1-2, the V gene TRBV12-3 or TRBV12-4, with D uncertain. V shed 9 bases and J shed 5 bases, with 10 bases lying between them. CDR3 size: 11 residues.

DNA of the CDR3: TGTGCCAGCAGCTTAGCCGCGGGACAGGGTCCCTACGAGCAGTACTTC. Its protein product is CASSLAAGQGPYEQYF. The chain has TRBV13 and TRBJ2-7; 9 bases fit TRBD1. After removal of 1 base from V and 2 bases from J, the junction contained 6 bases not matched to a gene. This CDR3 spans 16 amino acids. Germline assignment: CDR1 PRHDT and CDR2 FYEKMQ (reference sequence).

Comments on this clonotype: A read error is possible here, since a much larger clone lies one base away. The chain uses TRBV7-2 and TRBJ1-4; D gene unclear. The germline gives CDR1 SGHTA, CDR2 FQGNSA. The CDR3 has 14 residues. V was clipped by 4 bases and J by 8 bases, with 14 bases between them. The CDR3 sequence: CASSSGIFQEKLFF. CDR3 in DNA: TGTGCCAGCAGCTCTGGGATTTTCCAGGAAAAACTGTTTTTT.

There are many counts of this clonotype. This chain connects TRBV20-1 to TRBJ2-3; TRBD2 agrees at 8 bases. The CDR3 covers 16 residues. After removal of 3 bases from V and 2 bases from J, the junction contained 10 bases not matched to a gene. The germline CDR1 and CDR2 sequences are DFQATT and SNEGSKA (reference sequence). CDR3 amino acids: CSARDMSGGYTDTQYF. The DNA for the CDR3 is TGCAGTGCTAGGGACATGAGCGGGGGTTACACAGATACGCAGTATTTT.